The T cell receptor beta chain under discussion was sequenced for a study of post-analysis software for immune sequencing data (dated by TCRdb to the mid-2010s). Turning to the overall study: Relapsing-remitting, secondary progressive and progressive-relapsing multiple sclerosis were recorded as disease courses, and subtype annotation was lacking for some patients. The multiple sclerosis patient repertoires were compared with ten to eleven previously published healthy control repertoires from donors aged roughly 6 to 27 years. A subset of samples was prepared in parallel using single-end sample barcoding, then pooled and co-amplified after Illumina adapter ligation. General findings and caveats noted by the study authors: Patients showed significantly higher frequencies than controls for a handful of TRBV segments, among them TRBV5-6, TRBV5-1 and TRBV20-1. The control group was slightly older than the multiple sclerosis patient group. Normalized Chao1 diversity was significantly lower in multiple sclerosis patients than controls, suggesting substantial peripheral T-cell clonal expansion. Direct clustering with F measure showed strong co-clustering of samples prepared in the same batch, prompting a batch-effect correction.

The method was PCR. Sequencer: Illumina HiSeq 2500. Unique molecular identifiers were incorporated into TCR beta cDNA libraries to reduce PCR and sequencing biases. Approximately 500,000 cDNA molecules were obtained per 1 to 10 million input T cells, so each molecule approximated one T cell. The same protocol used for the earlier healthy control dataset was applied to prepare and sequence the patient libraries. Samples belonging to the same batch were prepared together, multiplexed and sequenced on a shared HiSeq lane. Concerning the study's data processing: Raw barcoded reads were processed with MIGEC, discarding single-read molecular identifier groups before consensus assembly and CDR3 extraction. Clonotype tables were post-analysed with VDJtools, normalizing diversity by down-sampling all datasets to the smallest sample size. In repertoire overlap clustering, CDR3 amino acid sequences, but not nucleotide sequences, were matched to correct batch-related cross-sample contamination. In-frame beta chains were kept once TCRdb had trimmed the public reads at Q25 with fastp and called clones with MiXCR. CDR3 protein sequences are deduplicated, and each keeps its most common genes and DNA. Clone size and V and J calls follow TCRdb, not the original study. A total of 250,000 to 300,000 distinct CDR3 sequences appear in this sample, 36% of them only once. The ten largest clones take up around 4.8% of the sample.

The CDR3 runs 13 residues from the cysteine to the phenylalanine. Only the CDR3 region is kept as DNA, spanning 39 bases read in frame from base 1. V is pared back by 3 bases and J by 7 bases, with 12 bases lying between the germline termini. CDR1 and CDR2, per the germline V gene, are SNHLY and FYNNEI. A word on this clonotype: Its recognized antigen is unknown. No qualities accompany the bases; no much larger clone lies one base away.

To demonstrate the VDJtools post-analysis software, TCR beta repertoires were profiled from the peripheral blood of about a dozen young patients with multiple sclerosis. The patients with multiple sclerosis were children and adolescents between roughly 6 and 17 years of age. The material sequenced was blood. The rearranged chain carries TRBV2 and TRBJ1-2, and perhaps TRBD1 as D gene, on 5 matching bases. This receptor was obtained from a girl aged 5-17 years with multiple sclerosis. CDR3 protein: CASSDPGIAGYTF. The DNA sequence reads TGTGCCAGCAGTGACCCAGGGATTGCTGGCTACACCTTC.